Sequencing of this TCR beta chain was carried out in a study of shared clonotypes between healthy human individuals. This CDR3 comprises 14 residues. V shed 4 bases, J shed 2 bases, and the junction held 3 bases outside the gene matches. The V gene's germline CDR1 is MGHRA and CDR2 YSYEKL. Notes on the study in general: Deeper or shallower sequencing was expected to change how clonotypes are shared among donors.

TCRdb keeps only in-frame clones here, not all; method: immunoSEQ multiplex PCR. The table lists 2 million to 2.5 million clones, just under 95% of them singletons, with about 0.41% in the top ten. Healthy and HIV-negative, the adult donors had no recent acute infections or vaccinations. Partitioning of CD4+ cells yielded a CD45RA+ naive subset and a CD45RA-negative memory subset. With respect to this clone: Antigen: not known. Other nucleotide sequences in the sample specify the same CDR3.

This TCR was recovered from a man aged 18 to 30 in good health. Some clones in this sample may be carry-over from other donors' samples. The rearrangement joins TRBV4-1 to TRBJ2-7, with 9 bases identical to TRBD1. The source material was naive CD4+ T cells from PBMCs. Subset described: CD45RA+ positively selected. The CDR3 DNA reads TGCGCCAGCAGCCTAGGGACAGGGACCTACGAGCAGTACTTC. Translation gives CASSLGTGTYEQYF.